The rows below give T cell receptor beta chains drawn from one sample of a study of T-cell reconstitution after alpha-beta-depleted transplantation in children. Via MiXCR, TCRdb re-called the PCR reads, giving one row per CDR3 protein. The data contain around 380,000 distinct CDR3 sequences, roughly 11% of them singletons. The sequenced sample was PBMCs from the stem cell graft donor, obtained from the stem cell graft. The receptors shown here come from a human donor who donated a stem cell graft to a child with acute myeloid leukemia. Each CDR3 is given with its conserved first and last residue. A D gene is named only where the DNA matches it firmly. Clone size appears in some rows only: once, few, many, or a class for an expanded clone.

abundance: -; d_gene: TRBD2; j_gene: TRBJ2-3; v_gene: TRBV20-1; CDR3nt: TGCAGTGCTCCTCGTTTTCTGCGGGGGATGAATACGCAGTATTTT; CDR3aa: CSAPRFLRGMNTQYF
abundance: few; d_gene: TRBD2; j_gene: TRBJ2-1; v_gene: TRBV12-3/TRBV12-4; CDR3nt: TGTGCCAGCAGCCTAGCGGGGGCATCCCCAGATGAGCAGTTCTTC; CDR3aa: CASSLAGASPDEQFF
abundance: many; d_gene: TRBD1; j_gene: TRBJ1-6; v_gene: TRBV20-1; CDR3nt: TGCAGTGCTAGAGATCCCGACAGGGATTCACCCCTCCACTTT; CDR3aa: CSARDPDRDSPLHF
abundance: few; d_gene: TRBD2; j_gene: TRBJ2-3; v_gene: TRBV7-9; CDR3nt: TGTGCCAGTTCACTAGCGGGAGAGGCAGATACGCAGTATTTT; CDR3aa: CASSLAGEADTQYF
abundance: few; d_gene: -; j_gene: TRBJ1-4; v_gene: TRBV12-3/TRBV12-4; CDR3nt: TGTGCCAGCAGTTTAGCGTCCGCAACTAATGAAAAACTGTTTTTT; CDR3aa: CASSLASATNEKLFF
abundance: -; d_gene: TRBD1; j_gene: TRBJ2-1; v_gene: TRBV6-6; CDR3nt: TGTGCCAGCTTTTGGACAGGGAGCAATGAGCAGTTCTTC; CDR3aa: CASFWTGSNEQFF
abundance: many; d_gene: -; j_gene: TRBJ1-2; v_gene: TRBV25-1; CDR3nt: TGTGCCAGCAGTGAAGGGCAGGCCGGTGGCTACACCTTC; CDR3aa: CASSEGQAGGYTF
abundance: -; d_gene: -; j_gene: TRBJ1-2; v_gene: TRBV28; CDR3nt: TGTGCCAGCAGTTTAGAAAGGGAGCCAAACTATGGCTACACCTTC; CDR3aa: CASSLEREPNYGYTF
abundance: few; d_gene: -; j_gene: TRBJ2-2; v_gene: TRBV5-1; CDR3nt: TGCGCCAGCAGCTTGGGACACAACGGGGAGCTGTTTTTT; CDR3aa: CASSLGHNGELFF
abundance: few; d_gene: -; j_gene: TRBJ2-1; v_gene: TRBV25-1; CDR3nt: TGTGCCAGTGCTGCCAATGAGCAGTTCTTC; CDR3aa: CASAANEQFF